The next 32 T cell receptor beta chains were all read from a single sample in a study of blood T cell repertoires in COVID-19. TCRdb's table, derived via immunoSEQ multiplex PCR, lists solely in-frame clones and lacks some. Counted here are approximately 260,000 clones, 88% occurring once; the ten biggest clones make up approximately 2%. The sequenced sample was peripheral blood. The receptors derive from a woman aged 35 to 49 who had recovered from COVID-19.

CDR3 nucleotide sequence: TGTGCCAGCAGCGTAGAACCCCTTGGACAGCTCTCCTGGGATGAGCAGTTCTTC. This codes for CASSVEPLGQLSWDEQFF. The V call is TRBV9, the J call TRBJ2-1; D possibly corresponds to TRBD1 (6 bases). Trimming cost V 0 bases and J 8 bases, with 24 bases left between them. From germline, CDR1 is SGDLS and CDR2 YYNGEE. The CDR3 sequence is 18 residues long.

The chain couples TRBV5-6 to TRBJ1-6; weak D call: TRBD1 (6 bases). In germline, CDR1 is SGHDT, CDR2 YYEEEE. Trimming stripped 4 bases from V and 3 bases from J, with 11 bases between. CDR3 size: 15 residues. CDR3 amino acids: CASSHGQFYNSPLHF. The DNA for the CDR3 is TGTGCCAGCAGCCACGGACAGTTCTATAATTCACCCCTCCACTTT.

The rearrangement uses TRBV6-6 and TRBJ2-7; TRBD1 is a possible D gene (6 bases). Trimming cost V 6 bases and J 6 bases, with 15 bases left between them. This CDR3 has 13 amino acids. CDR1 and CDR2 from the germline V gene are MNHNY and SVGAGI (reference sequence). CDR3 sequence reads: CASREGQGGEQYF. As DNA, the CDR3 is TGTGCCAGCAGAGAGGGACAAGGCGGCGAGCAGTACTTC.

This clone is a singleton in its sample. The chain joins TRBV29-1 to TRBJ2-7, with D possibly TRBD1 on 5 matching bases. V was cut by 6 bases and J by 0 bases, with 9 bases left in between. CDR1 and CDR2 from the germline V gene are SQVTM and ANQGSEA. This CDR3 comprises 12 residues. The CDR3 sequence is CSVVTDSYEQYF. DNA of the CDR3: TGCAGCGTAGTGACAGACTCCTACGAGCAGTACTTC.

This clone was picked up one time. The V call is TRBV27, the J call TRBJ1-2; a weak D match, TRBD1 (6 bases). V lost 2 bases and J 3 bases, leaving 7 bases between the germline ends. Germline assignment: CDR1 MNHEY and CDR2 SMNVEV (reference sequence). The CDR3 spans 13 residues. CDR3 amino acids: CASSLKGDYGYTF. For the CDR3, the DNA is TGTGCCAGCAGTTTAAAGGGGGACTATGGCTACACCTTC.

The chain joins TRBV30 to TRBJ2-7; D is perhaps TRBD2 (5 bases). Per the germline V gene, CDR1 is GTSNPN and CDR2 is SVGIG (reference sequence). The CDR3 contains 16 residues. Trimming took off 0 bases at V and 2 bases at J, with 17 bases between the two ends. The CDR3 DNA is TGTGCCTGGAGTGTAGGTACGGGAAGGAGTGCCTACGAGCAGTACTTC. This translates into CAWSVGTGRSAYEQYF.

The genes are TRBV6-2 or TRBV6-3 and TRBJ2-3; 7 bases are shared with TRBD2. Losses at the gene ends were 2 bases for V and 4 bases for J; bases not matched to a gene: 12. Looked up from germline, CDR1 is MNHEY and CDR2 is SVGEGT. CDR3 length: 17 amino acids. CDR3 DNA: TGTGCCAGCAGTTACGCCGGGGCCGCGGGGGATTCAGATACGCAGTATTTT. Translation: CASSYAGAAGDSDTQYF.

The rearrangement links TRBV2 to TRBJ1-4; unclear D gene. V was shortened by 6 bases and J by 7 bases, with 9 bases between the two germline ends. The germline V gene has CDR1 SNHLY and CDR2 FYNNEI. This CDR3 region has 12 residues. DNA for the CDR3: TGTGCCAGCAGAGCGGAGGGTGAAAAACTGTTTTTT. It codes for CASRAEGEKLFF.

CDR3 protein: CASGLVIRETDTQYF. The CDR3, as DNA: TGTGCTAGTGGTTTGGTAATCCGCGAGACAGATACGCAGTATTTT. This rearrangement joins TRBV12-5 to TRBJ2-3; D is unresolved. V lost 0 bases to trimming and J lost 3 bases, with 10 bases between them. CDR3 length equals 15 residues. CDR1 is LGHNT and CDR2 is FRNRAP in the germline V gene. The variable domain in full, completed from reference TRBV12-5 and TRBJ2-3, reads DARVTQTPRHKVTEMGQEVTMRCQPILGHNTVFWYRQTMMQGLELLAYFRNRAPLDDSGMPKDRFSAEMPDATLATLKIQPSEPRDSAVYFCASGLVIRETDTQYFGPGTRLTVL.

The V gene is TRBV28, the J gene TRBJ2-1; tentative D call: TRBD1 (5 bases). The CDR3 is 15 residues long. In germline, CDR1 is MDHEN, CDR2 SYDVKM. Between the trimmed V and J ends, which lost 5 bases and 6 bases, there was a span of 17 bases. The CDR3 protein is CASSPYQGLINEQFF. The CDR3 region has the DNA TGTGCCAGCAGTCCTTACCAGGGTCTTATCAATGAGCAGTTCTTC.

This clone has only a few counts. This chain links TRBV4-2 with TRBJ1-6; D is unresolved. Germline CDR1 LGHNA, CDR2 YNFKEQ. The CDR3 runs to 13 residues. Trimming took 3 bases from V and 8 from J, leaving 8 bases between them. The DNA for the CDR3 is TGTGCCAGCAGCCAGATAGAAGATTCACCCCTCCACTTT. Amino acid sequence: CASSQIEDSPLHF.

The chain links TRBV5-4 to TRBJ2-3; 10 bases are shared with TRBD2. This CDR3 is 15 amino acids long. V was clipped by 5 bases and J by 1 base; unmatched bases: 4. Germline V CDR1 and CDR2: SGHNT, YYREEE (reference sequence). Here the CDR3 reads CASRGLAGGTDTQYF. DNA for the CDR3: TGTGCCAGCAGGGGCCTAGCGGGGGGCACAGATACGCAGTATTTT. The complete variable domain, with remaining parts taken from reference TRBV5-4 and TRBJ2-3, reads ETGVTQSPTHLIKTRGQQVTLRCSSQSGHNTVSWYQQALGQGPQFIFQYYREEENGRGNFPPRFSGLQFPNYSSELNVNALELDDSALYLCASRGLAGGTDTQYFGPGTRLTVL.

This clone was observed a single time. This sequence joins TRBV5-4 and TRBJ1-4; D is possibly TRBD1 (5 bases). The CDR3 is 15 residues long. From germline, CDR1 is SGHNT and CDR2 YYREEE (reference sequence). V gave up 4 bases and J gave up 2 bases, with 12 bases separating them. Here the CDR3 DNA reads TGTGCCAGCAGCCCCACGGGGGGGACTAATGAAAAACTGTTTTTT. This gives the protein CASSPTGGTNEKLFF.

V and J are TRBV4-2 and TRBJ1-2; D call uncertain. V lost 1 base, J lost 2 bases, and 11 bases lay in between. The CDR3 totals 15 residues. CDR1 and CDR2 (germline): LGHNA, YNFKEQ. CDR3 nucleotide sequence: TGTGCCAGCAGCCAAGTGGCTGAACAGAACTATGGCTACACCTTC. Translated, it gives CASSQVAEQNYGYTF.

The gene calls are TRBV7-8 and TRBJ1-5; no firm D call. The V gene's germline CDR1 is SGHVS and CDR2 FQNEAQ. Trimming removed 0 bases at V and 7 bases at J, with 10 bases between. The CDR3 contains 14 residues. This CDR3 reads CASSLAGLRQPQHF. CDR3 DNA sequence: TGTGCCAGCAGCTTAGCTGGGCTACGCCAGCCCCAGCATTTT.

V gene TRBV6-5 combines with J gene TRBJ2-7, with a weak D call TRBD2 (7 bases). V was cut by 2 bases and J by 5 bases, with 13 bases left in between. CDR1 is MNHEY and CDR2 is SVGAGI in the germline V gene. The CDR3 runs 14 residues. DNA of the CDR3: TGTGCCAGCAGTTACCAGGCGGGGGCCAACGAGCAGTACTTC. Its translation: CASSYQAGANEQYF.

The chain is built from TRBV2 and TRBJ2-5; D remains unclear. CDR3 length equals 14 residues. The V and J ends lost 2 bases and 1 base respectively, with 8 bases between them. CDR1 SNHLY and CDR2 FYNNEI come from the germline V gene. This CDR3 reads CASSERVVQETQYF. DNA of the CDR3: TGTGCCAGCAGTGAACGGGTTGTCCAAGAGACCCAGTACTTC.

The V call is TRBV7-2, the J call TRBJ2-4; possibly TRBD2 for D (6 bases). Trimming pared 1 base from V and 7 bases from J, leaving 14 bases between. The CDR3 contains 15 residues. Per germline, CDR1 SGHTA and CDR2 FQGNSA. The CDR3 coding sequence is TGTGCCAGCAGCTTAGGTGCGGGAAAGGTGAACATTCAGTACTTC. Protein sequence: CASSLGAGKVNIQYF.

The rearrangement joins TRBV5-1 to TRBJ1-4; TRBD1 matches at 9 bases. The CDR3 runs 15 residues. Germline CDR1 is SGHRS and CDR2 is YFSETQ. V trimming: 0 bases; J trimming: 8 bases; junction bases outside the gene matches: 5. CDR3 nucleotides: TGCGCCAGCAGCTTGGAACAGGGGGCATCCGAAAAACTGTTTTTT. Translated, it gives CASSLEQGASEKLFF.

The chain recombines TRBV3-1 (or the pseudogene TRBV3-2) with TRBJ2-1; 8 nucleotides match TRBD2. The germline CDR1 and CDR2 sequences are LGHDT and YNNKEL (reference sequence). V gave up 1 base and J gave up 6 bases; unmatched junction bases: 17. The CDR3 contains 19 residues. CDR3 nucleotides: TGTGCCAGCAGCCAAGTTATCGGGAGGGCTGTAAAGAACTCCAATGAGCAGTTCTTC. Its protein is CASSQVIGRAVKNSNEQFF.

This CDR3 reads CASSRRAGVETQYF. The CDR3 DNA follows: TGTGCCAGCAGCCGAAGAGCGGGAGTTGAGACCCAGTACTTC. This chain uses TRBV3-1 (or the pseudogene TRBV3-2) with TRBJ2-5; 8 bases agree with TRBD2. Germline V gene sequence: CDR1 LGHDT, CDR2 YNNKEL (reference sequence). V shed 4 bases, J shed 5 bases, and the junction held 6 bases outside the gene matches. This CDR3 is 14 amino acids long.

This clone is a singleton in its sample. V usage is TRBV30 and J usage is TRBJ1-4; 8 nucleotides agree with TRBD1. The junction had 7 bases not matched to a gene; V was cut back by 2 bases and J by 8 bases. The germline gives CDR1 GTSNPN, CDR2 SVGIG (reference sequence). The CDR3 spans 14 residues. The CDR3 protein is CAWSPQGAGEKLFF. In DNA form, the CDR3 reads TGTGCCTGGAGTCCCCAGGGGGCGGGAGAAAAACTGTTTTTT.

The chain joins TRBV27 to TRBJ2-6; D unclear. CDR1 is MNHEY, CDR2 SMNVEV, per germline (reference sequence). The CDR3 runs to 13 residues. V lost 3 bases, J lost 3 bases, and 3 bases lay in between. Here the CDR3 reads CASSLYGANVLTF. CDR3 in DNA: TGTGCCAGCAGTTTGTATGGGGCCAACGTCCTGACTTTC.

V is TRBV10-3 and J is TRBJ2-3, with D possibly matching TRBD2 (6 bases). This CDR3 has 14 residues. Germline loops: CDR1 ENHRY, CDR2 SYGVKD. Trimming cost V 8 bases and J 0 bases, with 12 bases left between them. CDR3 bases: TGTGCCATCGGACTAAGCACTAGCACAGATACGCAGTATTTT. It is translated as CAIGLSTSTDTQYF.

The chain joins TRBV5-1 to TRBJ2-3; possible D gene TRBD1, 5 bases. There are 13 residues in the CDR3. From germline, CDR1 is SGHRS and CDR2 YFSETQ. Trimming took off 7 bases at V and 3 bases at J, with 12 bases between the two ends. CDR3 nucleotide sequence: TGCGCCAGCCAAGGGGCTGGAACAGATACGCAGTATTTT. Translation gives CASQGAGTDTQYF. Looking up the rest from reference TRBV5-1 and TRBJ2-3 gives the full variable domain: KAGVTQTPRYLIKTRGQQVTLSCSPISGHRSVSWYQQTPGQGLQFLFEYFSETQRNKGNFPGRFSGRQFSNSRSEMNVSTLELGDSALYLCASQGAGTDTQYFGPGTRLTVL.

The chain links TRBV4-1 to TRBJ1-2; D may be TRBD1 (6 bases). Deletions cut 1 base from V and 0 bases from J, with 9 bases between. The CDR3 has 15 residues. Germline V gives CDR1 MGHRA, CDR2 YSYEKL. CDR3 sequence (DNA): TGCGCCAGCAGCCAAGGGACAGCAGCTAACTATGGCTACACCTTC. Translating it yields CASSQGTAANYGYTF.

The chain employs TRBV30 and TRBJ2-2; 8 bases map to TRBD2. The V and J ends lost 2 bases and 4 bases, in that order; junction bases with no gene match: 3. The CDR3 loop spans 14 amino acids. Germline CDR1 GTSNPN, CDR2 SVGIG (reference sequence). CDR3 nucleotides: TGTGCCTGGAGTCGCACTAGCGGCACCGGGGAGCTGTTTTTT. Translation gives CAWSRTSGTGELFF.

This sequence joins TRBV29-1 and TRBJ2-2; possible D gene TRBD2, 6 bases. Germline-derived CDR1 and CDR2 are SQVTM and ANQGSEA. The CDR3 contains 14 residues. CDR3 bases: TGCAGTGCTCGGCAGACTAGGAACACCGGGGAGCTGTTTTTT. Protein: CSARQTRNTGELFF.

This rearrangement joins TRBV14 to TRBJ2-1; 12 positions match TRBD2. The V and J ends lost 2 bases and 4 bases, in that order; junction bases with no gene match: 3. The germline CDR1 and CDR2 sequences are SGHDN and FVKESK. The CDR3 runs 16 residues. The CDR3 reads CASSQLAGGPYNEQFF. The CDR3 nucleotides are TGTGCCAGCAGCCAACTAGCGGGGGGGCCTTACAATGAGCAGTTCTTC.

This clone appeared a few times. The chain links TRBV11-2 to TRBJ2-4; 7 nucleotides align to TRBD1. CDR3 length: 14 amino acids. The J segment lost 7 bases and the V segment lost 1 base, leaving 4 bases of the junction unmatched. Germline CDR1 and CDR2: SGHAT and FQNNGV. Here the CDR3 reads CASSLAPGQNIQYF. DNA for the CDR3: TGTGCCAGCAGCTTAGCCCCGGGACAGAACATTCAGTACTTC.

The chain employs TRBV10-3 and TRBJ1-2, with D perhaps TRBD1 (6 bases). The CDR3 is 14 residues long. V was shortened by 6 bases and J by 1 base, with 12 bases between the two germline ends. Germline V gives CDR1 ENHRY, CDR2 SYGVKD. Here the CDR3 DNA reads TGTGCCATCAGGGGACATCCTTTTAACTATGGCTACACCTTC. Protein product: CAIRGHPFNYGYTF.

This clone is a singleton in its sample. This chain uses TRBV3-1 (or the pseudogene TRBV3-2) with TRBJ1-5; D not resolved. The length of the CDR3 is 13 residues. Germline V gene lookup returns CDR1 LGHDT and CDR2 YNNKEL (reference sequence). V lost 4 bases to trimming and J lost 7 bases, with 11 bases between them. The DNA for the CDR3 is TGTGCCAGCAGCCGGGGAGACGGGCAGCCCCAGCATTTT. It yields the protein CASSRGDGQPQHF.